The clone carrying this T cell receptor beta chain has just a few counts. Its antigen is unidentified. The sample belongs to a study of beta chain features in type 1 diabetes. Study conclusions and caveats: Short templates might get an advantage during PCR, and this would be equal in patients and controls. Moderate yet significant TCRB CDR3 shortening was seen in Type 1 diabetes patients in all four CD4+ subsets.

The study reverse transcribed the entire isolated RNA, so it sequenced expressed TCRB transcripts. TCRdb's table, derived via immunoSEQ multiplex PCR, lists solely in-frame clones and lacks some. The data hold around 180,000 clones, with approximately 8% observed a single time. The ends lost 5 bases at V and 7 bases at J; junction bases unmatched: 10. The CDR3 runs to 16 residues. CDR1 SGHAT and CDR2 FQNNGV come from the germline V gene. Material: central memory CD4+ T cells from blood. The V gene is TRBV11-2, the J gene TRBJ2-1; 11 bases are a match to TRBD2. This sequence originates from a woman in her thirties or forties with type 1 diabetes. CDR3 sequence (DNA): TGTGCCAGCAGCGCGACTAGCGGGATGTCCCCTAATGAGCAGTTCTTC. Its protein product is CASSATSGMSPNEQFF.